These 32 T cell receptor beta chains came from one sample sequenced in a study of brain T cells in children with intractable seizures. The time point is: blood from clinic visit 5 months post-surgery; TSC patient then seizure free. Sequencing was performed with immunoSEQ multiplex PCR; in TCRdb, only in-frame clones are kept and a portion is missing. Among 300,000 to 400,000 clones listed, over 85% were seen once. The sample consisted of peripheral blood, taken more than 4 months after surgery. The source of these receptors is a boy younger than two with tuberous sclerosis and intractable seizures.

This chain connects TRBV7-9 to TRBJ1-4; D is unclear. Trimming shortened V by 3 bases and J by 8 bases, and 7 bases separated the two germline ends. The CDR3 has 12 amino acids. Germline V gene lookup returns CDR1 SEHNR and CDR2 FQNEAQ (reference sequence). CDR3 amino acids: CASSFTAEKLFF. DNA for the CDR3: TGTGCCAGCAGCTTTACAGCCGAAAAACTGTTTTTT.

Only a few counts were recorded for this clone. This chain connects TRBV3-1 (or the pseudogene TRBV3-2) to TRBJ2-5; D ambiguous. Per the germline V gene, CDR1 is LGHDT and CDR2 is YNNKEL (reference sequence). The CDR3 totals 17 residues. V dropped 1 base and J dropped 4 bases, with 19 bases sitting between them. CDR3 loop: CASSQARGFGGGETQYF. In DNA form, the CDR3 reads TGTGCCAGCAGCCAAGCTAGAGGCTTCGGCGGTGGAGAGACCCAGTACTTC.

The V gene is TRBV11-3, the J gene TRBJ2-1; D remains unclear. The V gene's germline CDR1 is SGHNT and CDR2 YENEEA. V was pared by 4 bases and J by 7 bases, with 14 bases between. This CDR3 has 14 amino acids. The CDR3 loop is CASSSTRLYNEQFF. DNA of the CDR3: TGTGCCAGCAGCTCAACCCGCCTGTATAATGAGCAGTTCTTC.

This chain connects TRBV27 to TRBJ2-1; D call uncertain. This CDR3 comprises 14 residues. Germline V CDR1 and CDR2: MNHEY, SMNVEV (reference sequence). Trimming took off 3 bases at V and 0 bases at J, with 6 bases between the two ends. The CDR3: CASSFYNSYNEQFF. The DNA for the CDR3 is TGTGCCAGCAGTTTTTACAACTCCTACAATGAGCAGTTCTTC.

The V call is TRBV6-6, the J call TRBJ1-1; no reliable D call. Germline values: CDR1 MNHNY, CDR2 SVGAGI (reference sequence). CDR3 length: 13 amino acids. Trimming pared 6 bases from V and 1 base from J, leaving 9 bases between. The CDR3 region is CASSSRANTEAFF. CDR3 nucleotide sequence: TGTGCCAGCAGCTCAAGGGCGAACACTGAAGCTTTCTTT.

This chain uses TRBV19 with TRBJ2-4; 10 bases fit TRBD2. With V trimmed by 5 bases and J by 8 bases, 15 bases remained unmatched. CDR1 is LNHDA and CDR2 is SQIVND in the germline V gene (reference sequence). The CDR3 is made up of 17 amino acids. CDR3 loop: CASSWGSSGSVTDIQYF. CDR3 coding DNA: TGTGCCAGTAGTTGGGGGTCTAGCGGGAGCGTAACGGACATTCAGTACTTC.

This clone was recorded once. The V gene is TRBV15, the J gene TRBJ1-5; no firm D call. This CDR3 is 14 amino acids long. CDR1 and CDR2 (germline): LNHNV, YYDKDF (reference sequence). The V end lost 8 bases, the J end lost 3 bases, and 14 bases lay between the germline ends. As DNA, the CDR3 is TGTGCCACCCGTGAAAAAGGGAACAATCAGCCCCAGCATTTT. The encoded protein is CATREKGNNQPQHF.

The rearrangement uses TRBV4-1 and TRBJ2-3, with D unresolved. V was clipped by 0 bases and J by 2 bases, with 12 bases between them. The CDR3 is 16 residues long. Germline CDR1 MGHRA, CDR2 YSYEKL. CDR3 bases: TGCGCCAGCAGCCAAGATATATCAATAGACACAGATACGCAGTATTTT. Translation gives CASSQDISIDTDTQYF.

The gene calls are TRBV25-1 and TRBJ1-2, with D possibly being TRBD1 (5 bases). V shed 9 bases and J shed 5 bases, with 22 bases lying between them. Germline-derived CDR1 and CDR2 are MGHDK and SYGVNS. The CDR3 runs 15 residues. CDR3 nucleotides: TGTGCCAGTCGCGAAGGGGCAGGTCATCAGTATGGCTACACCTTC. Translated: CASREGAGHQYGYTF.

The chain uses TRBV30 and TRBJ1-2; no reliable D call. This CDR3 contains 11 residues. Deletions cut 0 bases from V and 8 bases from J, with 7 bases between. Germline-derived CDR1 and CDR2 are GTSNPN and SVGIG (reference sequence). This chain's CDR3 is CAWSVGRGYTF. The CDR3 DNA is TGTGCCTGGAGTGTAGGTCGGGGCTACACCTTC.

The J gene is TRBJ2-5, the V gene TRBV24-1, with D hard to call. CDR1 is KGHDR and CDR2 is SFDVKD in the germline V gene. V lost 3 bases and J lost 0, with 10 bases in between. The CDR3 spans 15 residues. CDR3 bases: TGTGCCACCAGTGATGCCGGAAAGTACCAAGAGACCCAGTACTTC. It is translated as CATSDAGKYQETQYF.

This clone was recorded only once. The CDR3 region is CASSYRILAGGYNEQFF. CDR3 nucleotide sequence: TGTGCCAGCAGTTATCGGATACTAGCGGGAGGCTACAATGAGCAGTTCTTC. The V call is TRBV28, the J call TRBJ2-1; 12 bases line up with TRBD2. There are 17 residues in the CDR3. With V trimmed by 4 bases and J by 3 bases, 7 bases remained unmatched. Looked up from germline, CDR1 is MDHEN and CDR2 is SYDVKM.

V and J are TRBV6-5 and TRBJ1-1; 7 bases map to TRBD1. The CDR3 has 14 amino acids. The V and J ends lost 2 bases and 3 bases, in that order; junction bases with no gene match: 3. CDR1 and CDR2 (germline): MNHEY, SVGAGI. Here the CDR3 reads CASSYHTGDTEAFF. The CDR3 nucleotides are TGTGCCAGCAGTTACCACACAGGGGACACTGAAGCTTTCTTT.

This clone was picked up one time. V and J are TRBV2 and TRBJ2-7, with D perhaps matching TRBD1 (5 bases). Germline V CDR1 and CDR2: SNHLY, FYNNEI. The length of the CDR3 is 13 residues. V was pared by 4 bases and J by 3 bases, with 10 bases between. CDR3 bases: TGTGCCAGCAGTGTCACAGGTTTCTACGAGCAGTACTTC. It yields the protein CASSVTGFYEQYF.

V usage is TRBV5-6 and J usage is TRBJ2-7; perhaps TRBD1 as D (5 bases). V lost 2 bases and J lost 7, with 10 bases in between. Germline V CDR1 and CDR2: SGHDT, YYEEEE. The CDR3 extends over 12 amino acids. The DNA for the CDR3 is TGTGCCAGCAGCTTCTCTAGGGGAGAGCAGTACTTC. Translation: CASSFSRGEQYF.

The chain is built from TRBV7-9 and TRBJ1-1; tentative D call: TRBD1 (6 bases). The CDR3 length is 17 residues. Trimming pared 5 bases from V and 4 bases from J, leaving 23 bases between. Germline assignment: CDR1 SEHNR and CDR2 FQNEAQ (reference sequence). CDR3 in amino acids: CASSPSRGPEGSTEAFF. CDR3 sequence (DNA): TGTGCCAGCAGCCCCAGCAGGGGCCCGGAAGGAAGCACTGAAGCTTTCTTT.

V and J are TRBV7-9 and TRBJ2-1; D uncertain. The germline gives CDR1 SEHNR, CDR2 FQNEAQ (reference sequence). Trimming shortened V by 8 bases and J by 0 bases, and 8 bases separated the two germline ends. CDR3 length equals 13 residues. CDR3 in amino acids: CASRQSSYNEQFF. In DNA, the CDR3 is TGTGCCAGCCGGCAGAGCTCCTACAATGAGCAGTTCTTC.

Here the CDR3 DNA reads TGTGCCAGCTCACCACGGGGGACAGATGGAAACGAGCAGTACTTC. The encoded protein is CASSPRGTDGNEQYF. The chain has TRBV18 and TRBJ2-7; 7 bases align to TRBD1. J was trimmed by 5 bases and V by 1 base; bases with no gene match: 8. The germline CDR1 and CDR2 sequences are KGHSH and LQKENI. The CDR3 loop spans 15 amino acids.

V and J are TRBV29-1 and TRBJ2-3; a weak D match, TRBD1 (5 bases). V was shortened by 1 base and J by 2 bases, with 10 bases between the two germline ends. The germline CDR1 and CDR2 sequences are SQVTM and ANQGSEA. The CDR3 has 14 amino acids. Here the CDR3 DNA reads TGCAGCGTTGAAGTGGCCAGGGACACAGATACGCAGTATTTT. It translates to CSVEVARDTDTQYF.

V gene TRBV7-8 combines with J gene TRBJ2-1, with 7 bases identical to TRBD2. Germline V gives CDR1 SGHVS, CDR2 FQNEAQ. V shed 5 bases and J 1 base; nucleotides not matched to a gene: 8. CDR3 size: 16 residues. As DNA, the CDR3 is TGTGCCAGCAGCCCCCCTCGAGCGGGATCCTACAATGAGCAGTTCTTC. This gives the protein CASSPPRAGSYNEQFF.

The chain employs TRBV7-8 and TRBJ2-7, with D uncertain. The CDR3 spans 15 residues. Trimming left V 3 bases short and J 1 base short, with 13 bases between. Germline loops: CDR1 SGHVS, CDR2 FQNEAQ. Written as DNA, the CDR3 is TGTGCCAGCAGCTTTTATGTCCCCGGGTCCTACGAGCAGTACTTC. It codes for CASSFYVPGSYEQYF. The variable domain in full, completed from reference TRBV7-8 and TRBJ2-7, reads GAGVSQSPRYKVAKRGQDVALRCDPISGHVSLFWYQQALGQGPEFLTYFQNEAQLDKSGLPSDRFFAERPEGSVSTLKIQRTQQEDSAVYLCASSFYVPGSYEQYFGPGTRLTVT.

CDR3 sequence reads: CASSLRSFRSSYNEQFF. CDR3 sequence (DNA): TGTGCCAGCAGCTTAAGGTCCTTCCGAAGCTCCTACAATGAGCAGTTCTTC. The chain combines TRBV7-3 with TRBJ2-1; D gene ambiguous. This CDR3 contains 17 residues. Trimming stripped 1 base from V and 0 bases from J, with 13 bases between. The V gene's germline CDR1 is SGHTA and CDR2 FQGTGA.

This sequence joins TRBV6-5 and TRBJ1-5, with D perhaps matching TRBD1 (6 bases). With 0 bases removed from V and 5 bases from J, the gap between germline ends came to 8 bases. This CDR3 spans 14 amino acids. Germline lookup yields CDR1 MNHEY and CDR2 SVGAGI. In nucleotides, the CDR3 is TGTGCCAGCAGTTACTCGAGGGGGGATCAGCCCCAGCATTTT. Protein: CASSYSRGDQPQHF.

The chain has TRBV13 and TRBJ2-7; no clear D. CDR3 length: 16 residues. Germline V gene data show CDR1 as PRHDT and CDR2 as FYEKMQ (reference sequence). Trimming pared 5 bases from V and 0 bases from J, leaving 17 bases between. CDR3 loop: CASSPPGSRFSYEQYF. CDR3 in DNA: TGTGCCAGCAGCCCGCCAGGTTCGCGGTTCTCCTACGAGCAGTACTTC. The whole variable domain, remainder taken from reference TRBV13 and TRBJ2-7, is AAGVIQSPRHLIKEKRETATLKCYPIPRHDTVYWYQQGPGQDPQFLISFYEKMQSDKGSIPDRFSAQQFSDYHSELNMSSLELGDSALYFCASSPPGSRFSYEQYFGPGTRLTVT.

The table lists this clone with a few counts. The genes are TRBV27 and TRBJ2-1; D could derive from TRBD1 or TRBD2 (5 bases each). The CDR3 is made up of 13 amino acids. Germline V gene data show CDR1 as MNHEY and CDR2 as SMNVEV (reference sequence). V lost 2 bases and J lost 8, with 10 bases in between. This chain's CDR3 is CASSLGGVDEQFF. In nucleotides, the CDR3 is TGTGCCAGCAGTTTAGGGGGAGTCGATGAGCAGTTCTTC.

The genes are TRBV9 and TRBJ2-5; tentatively, D is TRBD2 (5 bases). CDR3 length: 15 residues. V gave up 0 bases and J gave up 5 bases, with 14 bases separating them. Per the germline V gene, CDR1 is SGDLS and CDR2 is YYNGEE. The CDR3 coding sequence is TGTGCCAGCAGCGTAGGGGCGGGCCGGGCGGAGACCCAGTACTTC. As protein: CASSVGAGRAETQYF.

This chain connects TRBV28 to TRBJ2-6; D is uncertain. Germline V CDR1 and CDR2: MDHEN, SYDVKM. The ends were cut back, 5 bases at V and 0 bases at J, with 8 bases in the middle. CDR3 size: 15 residues. CDR3 protein: CASSQRPSGANVLTF. Written as DNA, the CDR3 is TGTGCCAGCAGTCAACGTCCCTCTGGGGCCAACGTCCTGACTTTC.

The rearrangement links TRBV12-5 to TRBJ2-7, with a weak D call TRBD1 (6 bases). Germline CDR1 LGHNT, CDR2 FRNRAP. The length of the CDR3 is 13 residues. Trimming took off 5 bases at V and 7 bases at J, with 15 bases between the two ends. Here the CDR3 DNA reads TGTGCTAGTGGTATCCTCCAGGGGTGGGAGCAGTACTTC. The encoded protein is CASGILQGWEQYF.

The rearrangement links TRBV27 to TRBJ2-5; no reliable D call. V was clipped by 3 bases and J by 4 bases, with 18 bases between them. The CDR3 extends over 16 amino acids. Per the germline V gene, CDR1 is MNHEY and CDR2 is SMNVEV (reference sequence). The CDR3 sequence is CASSFRIPRVGETQYF. The CDR3 nucleotides are TGTGCCAGCAGTTTCCGCATCCCTCGCGTAGGAGAGACCCAGTACTTC.

This clone is a singleton in its sample. The chain links TRBV6-5 to TRBJ1-2; 7 positions match TRBD1. CDR1 is MNHEY, CDR2 SVGAGI, per germline. The CDR3 covers 16 residues. With V trimmed by 0 bases and J by 4 bases, 8 bases remained unmatched. Here the CDR3 reads CASSYSGGGASYGYTF. Here the CDR3 DNA reads TGTGCCAGCAGTTACTCAGGAGGGGGCGCGAGCTATGGCTACACCTTC.

DNA of the CDR3: TGTGCCACCAGTGAGGGAAATGAGCAGTACTTC. Protein product: CATSEGNEQYF. The rearrangement joins TRBV24-1 to TRBJ2-7, with D uncertain. This CDR3 comprises 11 residues. The V gene lost 4 bases and the J gene lost 7 bases, with 7 bases spanning the gap. Germline CDR1 KGHDR, CDR2 SFDVKD.

This chain connects TRBV7-8 to TRBJ2-7, with D maybe TRBD1 (6 bases). The ends were cut back, 7 bases at V and 1 base at J, with 20 bases in the middle. Germline CDR1 reads SGHVS; CDR2 reads FQNEAQ. The CDR3 sequence is 16 residues long. The CDR3 region is CASTLTSGHSSYEQYF. The CDR3 nucleotides are TGTGCCAGCACCCTAACATCGGGACACTCTTCCTACGAGCAGTACTTC.